The 2 T cell receptor beta chains below come from one sample, sequenced in a study of breast tumors, draining lymph nodes, adjacent tissues. Samples came from axillary lymph nodes draining the breast cancer. TCRdb called the multiplex PCR reads again in MiXCR, with one record for every CDR3 protein. Of 100,000 or so distinct CDR3 sequences listed, approximately 22% are singletons. The sequencing sample was made of axillary lymph node tissue. The receptors come from a female donor with breast cancer. Some clones in this sample may be carry-over from other donors' samples.

The table lists this clonotype with many counts. The genes are TRBV13 and TRBJ2-1; TRBD2 matches 8 bases. Per germline, CDR1 PRHDT and CDR2 FYEKMQ (reference sequence). The CDR3 consists of 15 residues. Losses at the gene ends were 1 base for V and 7 bases for J; bases not matched to a gene: 6. CDR3: CASSLVGGRWNEQFF. CDR3 DNA: TGTGCCAGCAGCTTAGTTGGCGGGAGGTGGAATGAGCAGTTCTTC.

This clonotype was observed at least ten times. CDR3 amino acids: CASSGLWGGQETQYF. The CDR3 DNA is TGCGCCAGCAGCGGACTATGGGGGGGACAAGAGACCCAGTACTTC. V usage is TRBV5-1 and J usage is TRBJ2-5; TRBD2 matches at 7 bases. Germline V gene sequence: CDR1 SGHRS, CDR2 YFSETQ. Trimming took 4 bases from V and 2 from J; bases not matched to a gene: 8. The CDR3 has 15 amino acids.